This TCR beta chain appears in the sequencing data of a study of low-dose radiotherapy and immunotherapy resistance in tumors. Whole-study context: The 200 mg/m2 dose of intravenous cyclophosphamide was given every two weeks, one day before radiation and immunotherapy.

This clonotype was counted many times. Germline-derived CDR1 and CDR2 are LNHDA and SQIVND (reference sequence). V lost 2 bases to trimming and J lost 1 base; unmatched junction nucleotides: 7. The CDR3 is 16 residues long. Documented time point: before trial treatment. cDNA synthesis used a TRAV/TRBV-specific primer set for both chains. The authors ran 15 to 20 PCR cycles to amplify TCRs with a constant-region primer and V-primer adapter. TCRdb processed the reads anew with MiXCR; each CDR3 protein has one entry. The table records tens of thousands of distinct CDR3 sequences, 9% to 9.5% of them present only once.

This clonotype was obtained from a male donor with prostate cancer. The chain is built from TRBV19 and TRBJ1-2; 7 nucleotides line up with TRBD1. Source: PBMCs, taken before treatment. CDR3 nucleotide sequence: TGTGCCAGTAGTATATCTCCGACAGGGTTTAACTATGGCTACACCTTC. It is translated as CASSISPTGFNYGYTF.